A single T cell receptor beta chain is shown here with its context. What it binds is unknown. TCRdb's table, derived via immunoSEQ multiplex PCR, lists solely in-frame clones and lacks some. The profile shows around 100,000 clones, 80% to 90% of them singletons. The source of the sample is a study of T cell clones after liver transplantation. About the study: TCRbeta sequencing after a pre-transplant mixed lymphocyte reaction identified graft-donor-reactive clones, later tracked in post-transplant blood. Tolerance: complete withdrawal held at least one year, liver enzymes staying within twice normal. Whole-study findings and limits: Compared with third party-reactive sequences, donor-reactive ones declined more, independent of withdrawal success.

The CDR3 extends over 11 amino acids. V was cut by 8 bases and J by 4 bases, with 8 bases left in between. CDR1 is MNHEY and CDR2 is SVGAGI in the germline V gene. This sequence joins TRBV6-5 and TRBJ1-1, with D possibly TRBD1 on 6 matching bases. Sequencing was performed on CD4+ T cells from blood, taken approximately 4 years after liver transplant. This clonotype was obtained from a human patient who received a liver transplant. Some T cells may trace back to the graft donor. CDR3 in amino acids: CASGGATEAFF. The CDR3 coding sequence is TGTGCCAGCGGGGGGGCCACTGAAGCTTTCTTT.